The rows below give T cell receptor beta chains drawn from one sample of a study of blood T cells in healthy people across ages. TCRdb re-called the 5' RACE reads through MiXCR, storing one row per CDR3 protein. The sample carries approximately 800,000 distinct CDR3 sequences, about 59% recorded once. Sequenced sample: blood. These receptors were collected from a man aged 25-40 years in good health. The CDR3 runs from the conserved cysteine through the conserved F or W. The D gene is left open where the match is weak. Size tells how often a clone was seen (once, few, many) or the class of an expanded clone, and some rows leave it out.

J gene | D gene | clone size | CDR3 length | V gene | CDR3 protein | CDR3 DNA
TRBJ2-7 | . | . | 14 | TRBV3-1 | CASSQFGQTYEQYF | TGTGCCAGCAGCCAATTCGGACAGACCTACGAGCAGTACTTC
TRBJ1-5 | . | . | 14 | TRBV20-1 | CSALEEVQDQPQHF | TGCAGTGCCCTAGAGGAGGTTCAGGACCAGCCCCAGCATTTT
TRBJ2-7 | TRBD1 | . | 14 | TRBV27 | CASSGTGGAYEQYF | TGTGCCAGCAGTGGGACAGGTGGAGCCTACGAGCAGTACTTC
TRBJ2-7 | TRBD1 | . | 15 | TRBV12-3/TRBV12-4 | CASSPRDRPLSEQYF | TGTGCCAGCAGTCCTAGGGACAGGCCCTTGAGCGAGCAGTACTTC
TRBJ2-5 | . | . | 13 | TRBV20-1 | CSAVHITGETQYF | TGCAGTGCAGTCCACATCACAGGGGAGACCCAGTACTTC
TRBJ2-7 | . | once | 16 | TRBV28 | CASTPFDGEFHNEQYF | TGTGCCAGCACCCCTTTTGACGGGGAGTTTCACAATGAGCAGTACTTC
TRBJ1-6 | TRBD1 | many | 14 | TRBV7-9 | CASSLGQGSSPLHF | TGTGCCAGCAGCTTAGGACAGGGTAGTTCACCCCTCCACTTT
TRBJ1-2 | . | . | 15 | TRBV4-2 | CASSQVVGQGGGYTF | TGTGCCAGCAGCCAAGTTGTTGGGCAGGGTGGTGGCTACACCTTC
TRBJ2-7 | . | . | 15 | TRBV21-1 | CASSQLDRAPYEQYF | TGTGCCAGCAGCCAGCTGGACAGGGCCCCCTACGAGCAGTACTTC
TRBJ2-5 | TRBD2 | . | 16 | TRBV20-1 | CSATRTSGGPGETQYF | TGCAGTGCTACTCGGACTAGCGGGGGGCCGGGAGAGACCCAGTACTTC
TRBJ2-3 | . | . | 13 | TRBV7-3 | CASSSRGVDTQYF | TGTGCCAGCAGCTCGAGGGGGGTAGATACGCAGTATTTT
TRBJ1-4 | . | . | 15 | TRBV2 | CASSEATAIREKLFF | TGTGCCAGCAGTGAAGCGACGGCGATCCGTGAAAAACTGTTTTTT
TRBJ2-7 | TRBD2 | . | 17 | TRBV28 | CASSSTGTSGRSYEQYF | TGTGCCAGCAGTTCCACCGGGACTAGCGGGAGGAGCTACGAGCAGTACTTC
TRBJ2-7 | TRBD2 | few | 14 | TRBV11-1 | CASSSTAGGDGQYF | TGTGCCAGCAGCTCGACGGCGGGAGGGGACGGTCAGTACTTC
TRBJ2-1 | . | . | 15 | TRBV3-1 | CASSQDRDSNNEQFF | TGTGCCAGCAGCCAAGACCGGGACTCCAACAATGAGCAGTTCTTC